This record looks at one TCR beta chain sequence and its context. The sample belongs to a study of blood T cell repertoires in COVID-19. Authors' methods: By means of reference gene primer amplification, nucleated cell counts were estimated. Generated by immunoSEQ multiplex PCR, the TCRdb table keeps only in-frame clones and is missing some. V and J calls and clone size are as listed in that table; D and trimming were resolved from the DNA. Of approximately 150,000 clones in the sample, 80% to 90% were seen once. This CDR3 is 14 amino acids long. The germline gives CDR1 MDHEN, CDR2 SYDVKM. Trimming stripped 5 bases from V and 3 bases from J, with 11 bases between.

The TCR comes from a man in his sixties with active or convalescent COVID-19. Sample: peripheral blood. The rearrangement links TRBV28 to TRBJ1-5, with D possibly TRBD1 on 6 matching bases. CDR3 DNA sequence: TGTGCCAGCAGTCGCGACAGGCTCAATCAGCCCCAGCATTTT. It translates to CASSRDRLNQPQHF.